These 16 T cell receptor beta chains came from one sample sequenced in a study of early T cells in non-severe SARS-CoV-2 infection. TCRdb re-derived calls from the 5' RACE reads in MiXCR, one entry per CDR3 protein. The table records fewer than 30,000 distinct CDR3 sequences, less than 10% of them present only once. The sequenced sample was whole blood. These receptors all come from an adult who was a healthcare worker with PCR-confirmed SARS-CoV-2 infection or an uninfected control (not recorded which).

There are a few counts of this clonotype. This chain joins TRBV10-3 and TRBJ2-7; TRBD1 agrees at 9 bases. In germline, CDR1 is ENHRY, CDR2 SYGVKD. The CDR3 runs 13 residues. V lost 8 bases to trimming and J lost 6 bases; unmatched junction nucleotides: 8. In DNA form, the CDR3 reads TGTGCCATCGCAGGGGGACAGGGTGGCGAGCAGTACTTC. Protein: CAIAGGQGGEQYF.

This clonotype was counted many times. This chain joins TRBV9 and TRBJ1-4, with a weak D call TRBD1 (5 bases). The germline gives CDR1 SGDLS, CDR2 YYNGEE. Between the trimmed V and J ends, which lost 0 bases and 7 bases, there was a span of 13 bases. The CDR3 consists of 15 residues. The CDR3 sequence is CASSVATGVSEKLFF. The CDR3 DNA is TGTGCCAGCAGCGTAGCTACGGGGGTGAGTGAAAAACTGTTTTTT.

CDR3: CSVGRQQETQYF. CDR3 bases: TGCAGCGTTGGCAGGCAACAAGAGACCCAGTACTTC. The rearrangement links TRBV29-1 to TRBJ2-5; D is unresolved. V was clipped by 4 bases and J by 2 bases, with 8 bases between them. The CDR3 runs 12 residues. Germline CDR1 SQVTM, CDR2 ANQGSEA.

This clonotype has at least ten counts. The rearrangement links TRBV18 to TRBJ2-7; 12 bases map to TRBD1. This CDR3 is built from 15 residues. Germline lookup yields CDR1 KGHSH and CDR2 LQKENI. V gave up 3 bases and J gave up 2 bases; unmatched junction bases: 2. This CDR3 is CASSPWDRGPYEQYF. The CDR3, as DNA: TGTGCCAGCTCACCGTGGGACAGGGGGCCCTACGAGCAGTACTTC. The full variable domain, in which reference TRBV18 and TRBJ2-7 provide the parts outside the CDR3, is NAGVMQNPRHLVRRRGQEARLRCSPMKGHSHVYWYRQLPEEGLKFMVYLQKENIIDESGMPKERFSAEFPKEGPSILRIQQVVRGDSAAYFCASSPWDRGPYEQYFGPGTRLTVT.

This clonotype was counted at least ten times. The V and J genes are TRBV5-8 and TRBJ2-7; 10 bases are a match to TRBD1. The ends lost 4 bases at V and 2 bases at J; junction bases unmatched: 6. From germline, CDR1 is SGHTS and CDR2 YDEGEE. This CDR3 is 15 amino acids long. CDR3 nucleotide sequence: TGTGCCAGCAGCCGGGACAGGGGCCGCACCTACGAGCAGTACTTC. Translation gives CASSRDRGRTYEQYF.

This clonotype was seen repeatedly, ten times or more. The chain combines TRBV29-1 with TRBJ2-4; either TRBD1 or TRBD2 may supply D (5 bases each). Looked up from germline, CDR1 is SQVTM and CDR2 is ANQGSEA. V was pared by 7 bases and J by 3 bases, with 19 bases between. This CDR3 contains 15 residues. CDR3 residues: CSAVGVLVGKNIQYF. CDR3 bases: TGCAGCGCCGTGGGGGTACTAGTGGGCAAAAACATTCAGTACTTC.

This clonotype was recorded many times. The genes are TRBV7-6 and TRBJ2-3; 10 bases are a match to TRBD2. The length of the CDR3 is 16 residues. Germline V gene sequence: CDR1 SGHVS, CDR2 FNYEAQ. The V gene end was trimmed by 5 bases and the J gene end by 1 base; junction bases not matched to a gene: 6. In DNA form, the CDR3 reads TGTGCCAGCAGCCCCTTGACTAGCGGGCGCACAGATACGCAGTATTTT. Amino acid sequence: CASSPLTSGRTDTQYF.

This chain links TRBV10-3 with TRBJ1-2; no clear D. V was trimmed by 8 bases and J by 0 bases, leaving 13 bases between them. The CDR3 length is 14 residues. CDR1 is ENHRY, CDR2 SYGVKD, per germline. The CDR3 coding sequence is TGTGCCATCGCCGGGGTCCTAGCTAACTATGGCTACACCTTC. Encoded protein: CAIAGVLANYGYTF.

In regard to this clonotype: Lacking the conserved final phenylalanine or tryptophan, this CDR3 likely reflects a read error. This sequence joins TRBV3-1 and TRBJ1-2; no clear D gene. Germline V gene data show CDR1 as LGHDT and CDR2 as YNNKEL (reference sequence). V was trimmed by 0 bases and J by 8 bases, leaving 10 bases between them. CDR3 size: 13 residues. The CDR3 DNA is TGTGCCAGCAGCCAAGATAGCGGGAGCGGCTACACCTCC. Its translation: CASSQDSGSGYTS.

This clonotype is classed as medium-sized. This rearrangement joins TRBV5-6 to TRBJ2-1, with 9 positions matching TRBD2. Germline CDR1 SGHDT, CDR2 YYEEEE. The CDR3 length is 17 residues. With V trimmed by 0 bases and J by 7 bases, 11 bases remained unmatched. In nucleotides, the CDR3 is TGTGCCAGCAGCTTGGGTCCCCTAGCGGGGCCAGGGAATGAGCAGTTCTTC. Translating gives CASSLGPLAGPGNEQFF.

The sample holds a few counts of this clonotype. The rearrangement links TRBV6-5 to TRBJ1-2; maybe TRBD1 (5 bases). Germline-derived CDR1 and CDR2 are MNHEY and SVGAGI. The CDR3 totals 15 residues. Deletions cut 3 bases from V and 4 bases from J, with 15 bases between. The CDR3 nucleotides read TGTGCCAGCAGTTATGGGGGAGAGGGAGGCTATGGCTACACCTTC. Its translation is CASSYGGEGGYGYTF.

This clonotype has a count of ten or more. The V call is TRBV28, the J call TRBJ2-2; either TRBD1 or TRBD2 may fit D (5 bases each). CDR3 length: 14 amino acids. V was shortened by 8 bases and J by 3 bases, with 13 bases between the two germline ends. Germline CDR1 is MDHEN and CDR2 is SYDVKM. CDR3 nucleotide sequence: TGTGCCAGCCGGGGCACCCTCGACACCGGGGAGCTGTTTTTT. Amino acids: CASRGTLDTGELFF.

In its sample, this clonotype was seen many times. The chain recombines TRBV5-6 with TRBJ2-1; D gene ambiguous. This CDR3 is 12 amino acids long. Germline CDR1 is SGHDT and CDR2 is YYEEEE. Trimming cost V 1 base and J 9 bases, with 8 bases left between them. The DNA of the CDR3 is TGTGCCAGCAGCTTGACAGAGATTGAGCAGTTCTTC. It encodes CASSLTEIEQFF.

This clonotype has only one observation. The chain has TRBV12-3 or TRBV12-4 and TRBJ1-5; 7 bases match TRBD1. The CDR3 totals 14 residues. The junction had 4 bases not matched to a gene; V was cut back by 3 bases and J by 5 bases. The CDR3 here is CASSFQGDHQPQHF. CDR3 nucleotides: TGTGCCAGCAGTTTTCAGGGGGATCATCAGCCCCAGCATTTT.

Ten or more counts support this clonotype. The chain carries TRBV20-1 and TRBJ1-4; D possibly corresponds to TRBD1 (5 bases). V shed 6 bases and J shed 6 bases, with 11 bases lying between them. CDR3 length equals 12 residues. Looked up from germline, CDR1 is DFQATT and CDR2 is SNEGSKA (reference sequence). CDR3 DNA: TGCAGTGCCATTCGGGGGGATGAAAAACTGTTTTTT. Its translation is CSAIRGDEKLFF.

This chain connects TRBV19 to TRBJ2-7; 11 nucleotides line up with TRBD1. Germline CDR1 LNHDA, CDR2 SQIVND (reference sequence). V was pared by 8 bases and J by 4 bases, with 7 bases of the junction left unmatched. This CDR3 has 14 residues. Here the CDR3 reads CASAGQGAPYEQYF. The CDR3 DNA reads TGTGCCAGTGCCGGACAGGGGGCGCCTTACGAGCAGTACTTC.